These 16 T cell receptor beta chains share one sample of origin, sequenced in a study of identical twins. Using its own MiXCR run on the 5' RACE reads, TCRdb lists one record per CDR3 protein. This sample carries hundreds of thousands of distinct CDR3 sequences, 8.6% of them seen once, and the ten largest clones take around 0.95%. These sequences were also reported in another study, on yellow fever vaccine responses in identical twins.

Material for sequencing was PBMCs. These receptors were collected from a woman in her late teens or twenties in good health.

As concerns this clonotype: At one boundary the junction diverges from the germline segment, which might be a read error. The chain employs TRBV6-5 and TRBJ2-7; D gene unclear. The germline V gene encodes CDR1 MNHEY and CDR2 SVGAGI. The CDR3 totals 14 residues. The CDR3 region is CASIYRADSHEQYF. The CDR3 bases are TGTGCCAGCATTTACCGGGCAGATTCCCACGAGCAGTACTTC.

The CDR3 DNA is TGTGCCAGCAGTTTATATTTAGGGGGGCGCACCGGGGAGCTGTTTTTT. As protein: CASSLYLGGRTGELFF. The chain employs TRBV12-3 or TRBV12-4 and TRBJ2-2; D possibly uses TRBD1 or TRBD2 (6 bases each). Between the trimmed V and J ends, which lost 2 bases and 4 bases, there was a span of 14 bases. The CDR3 loop spans 16 amino acids.

This clonotype was picked up a small number of times. The chain joins TRBV5-5 to TRBJ2-7; the match to TRBD1 covers 8 bases. Germline-derived CDR1 and CDR2 are SGHKS and YYEKEE (reference sequence). The CDR3 covers 15 residues. V was clipped by 1 base and J by 2 bases; unmatched bases: 5. The CDR3 sequence: CASSLRDRHPYEQYF. In nucleotides, the CDR3 is TGTGCCAGCAGCTTGAGGGACAGGCATCCCTACGAGCAGTACTTC.

This clonotype has a count of ten or more. The chain combines TRBV7-9 with TRBJ1-1; D unresolved. This CDR3 has 9 residues. V shed 5 bases and J shed 10 bases, with 5 bases lying between them. Germline CDR1 SEHNR, CDR2 FQNEAQ (reference sequence). The CDR3 region has the DNA TGTGCCAGCAGCCCCGGAGCTTTCTTT. Translation gives CASSPGAFF. Filled out from reference TRBV7-9 and TRBJ1-1, the complete variable domain reads DTGVSQNPRHKITKRGQNVTFRCDPISEHNRLYWYRQTLGQGPEFLTYFQNEAQLEKSRLLSDRFSAERPKGSFSTLEIQRTEQGDSAMYLCASSPGAFFGQGTRLTVV.

This clonotype has a handful of counts. This chain connects TRBV7-9 to TRBJ2-1; D is undetermined. The germline gives CDR1 SEHNR, CDR2 FQNEAQ (reference sequence). The CDR3 totals 12 residues. V gave up 8 bases and J gave up 16 bases, with 21 bases separating them. CDR3 residues: CASVLSTFQCFF. CDR3 DNA: TGTGCCAGCGTTCTCTCCACTTTTCAATGCTTCTTC.

The chain combines TRBV23-1 with TRBJ2-7; perhaps TRBD2 as D (5 bases). TRBV23-1 is recorded as an ORF, its role being uncertain. This CDR3 is built from 17 residues. With 6 bases removed from V and 0 bases from J, the gap between germline ends came to 21 bases. Written as DNA, the CDR3 is TGCGCCAGCAGAACCTGTGAGGGCGAATATTACTCCTACGAGCAGTACTTC. Its translation: CASRTCEGEYYSYEQYF.

This clonotype was recorded a few times. The genes are TRBV4-2 and TRBJ1-2; TRBD1 agrees at 7 bases. Trimming removed 3 bases from V and 4 bases from J; junction bases left unmatched: 5. The V gene's germline CDR1 is LGHNA and CDR2 YNFKEQ. The CDR3 totals 14 residues. The CDR3 DNA follows: TGTGCCAGCAGCCACATGACAGGGATCTATGGCTACACCTTC. Its protein is CASSHMTGIYGYTF.

This clonotype was counted only a few times. The J gene is TRBJ2-3, the V gene TRBV27, with TRBD2 matching over 8 bases. Trimming removed 4 bases from V and 0 bases from J; junction bases left unmatched: 6. The CDR3 covers 16 residues. CDR1 and CDR2 (germline): MNHEY, SMNVEV (reference sequence). The CDR3 loop is CASSWSGSTSTDTQYF. Written as DNA, the CDR3 is TGTGCCAGCAGTTGGAGCGGGAGCACTAGCACAGATACGCAGTATTTT.

This clonotype was recorded at least ten times. CDR3 protein: CASSLLYRVREQYF. CDR3 nucleotide sequence: TGTGCCAGCAGCTTGTTGTACAGGGTGAGGGAGCAGTACTTC. The chain recombines TRBV5-5 with TRBJ2-7; D may be TRBD1 (6 bases). Germline lookup yields CDR1 SGHKS and CDR2 YYEKEE (reference sequence). V lost 1 base and J lost 7, with 15 bases in between. The CDR3 sequence is 14 residues long. Together with reference TRBV5-5 and TRBJ2-7, the CDR3 gives the full variable domain: DAGVTQSPTHLIKTRGQQVTLRCSPISGHKSVSWYQQVLGQGPQFIFQYYEKEERGRGNFPDRFSARQFPNYSSELNVNALLLGDSALYLCASSLLYRVREQYFGPGTRLTVT.

The sample holds many counts of this clonotype. The chain carries TRBV7-9 and TRBJ2-7; perhaps TRBD1 as D (6 bases). Trimming stripped 1 base from V and 0 bases from J, with 7 bases between. The CDR3 length is 14 residues. Germline assignment: CDR1 SEHNR and CDR2 FQNEAQ (reference sequence). The CDR3 region has the DNA TGTGCCAGCAGCTTAGGGACAGTCTCCTACGAGCAGTACTTC. Its protein is CASSLGTVSYEQYF.

The sample holds a few counts of this clonotype. The chain uses TRBV4-3 and TRBJ2-7; D is unclear. CDR1 and CDR2 (germline): LGHNA, YSLEER. This CDR3 spans 16 amino acids. V was shortened by 0 bases and J by 3 bases, with 15 bases between the two germline ends. The CDR3 reads CASSQDFGQANYEQYF. The CDR3 DNA follows: TGCGCCAGCAGCCAAGATTTCGGGCAGGCCAACTACGAGCAGTACTTC.

The CDR3 reads CASRRQSEAFF. The DNA for the CDR3 is TGTGCCAGCAGAAGACAGTCGGAAGCTTTCTTT. V gene TRBV2 combines with J gene TRBJ1-1; weak D call: TRBD1 (5 bases). This CDR3 is 11 amino acids long. Trimming left V 6 bases short and J 8 bases short, with 10 bases between. The germline V gene encodes CDR1 SNHLY and CDR2 FYNNEI. The full variable domain, with the rest looked up from reference TRBV2 and TRBJ1-1, is EPEVTQTPSHQVTQMGQEVILRCVPISNHLYFYWYRQILGQKVEFLVSFYNNEISEKSEIFDDQFSVERPDGSNFTLKIRSTKLEDSAMYFCASRRQSEAFFGQGTRLTVV.

Only a few counts were recorded for this clonotype. The gene calls are TRBV6-5 and TRBJ2-5; D is uncertain. CDR3 length: 13 residues. CDR1 and CDR2 (germline): MNHEY, SVGAGI. The V gene lost 0 bases and the J gene lost 5 bases, with 7 bases spanning the gap. The CDR3 here is CASSYSGMETQYF. In DNA form, the CDR3 reads TGTGCCAGCAGTTACTCGGGGATGGAGACCCAGTACTTC.

J is TRBJ2-7 and V is TRBV25-1; no definite D call. The CDR3 extends over 11 amino acids. The germline V gene has CDR1 MGHDK and CDR2 SYGVNS. V shed 8 bases and J shed 6 bases, with 11 bases lying between them. Here the CDR3 DNA reads TGTGCCAGCGGGCCCCCCTTCGAGCAGTACTTC. It codes for CASGPPFEQYF.

The rearrangement joins TRBV27 to TRBJ2-5; the match to TRBD2 covers 9 bases. Germline V gives CDR1 MNHEY, CDR2 SMNVEV (reference sequence). The CDR3 is 15 residues long. V gave up 6 bases and J gave up 5 bases; unmatched junction bases: 10. The CDR3 sequence is CASSQNAGGYETQYF. The CDR3 DNA sequence: TGTGCCAGCAGCCAAAATGCGGGGGGGTATGAGACCCAGTACTTC.

V gene TRBV28 combines with J gene TRBJ2-3; D assignment may be TRBD1 or TRBD2 (6 bases each). The V and J ends lost 6 bases and 0 bases respectively, with 13 bases between them. This CDR3 is built from 15 residues. The germline V gene encodes CDR1 MDHEN and CDR2 SYDVKM. The CDR3 loop is CASSRWGASTDTQYF. CDR3 bases: TGTGCCAGCAGCCGCTGGGGGGCGAGCACAGATACGCAGTATTTT.